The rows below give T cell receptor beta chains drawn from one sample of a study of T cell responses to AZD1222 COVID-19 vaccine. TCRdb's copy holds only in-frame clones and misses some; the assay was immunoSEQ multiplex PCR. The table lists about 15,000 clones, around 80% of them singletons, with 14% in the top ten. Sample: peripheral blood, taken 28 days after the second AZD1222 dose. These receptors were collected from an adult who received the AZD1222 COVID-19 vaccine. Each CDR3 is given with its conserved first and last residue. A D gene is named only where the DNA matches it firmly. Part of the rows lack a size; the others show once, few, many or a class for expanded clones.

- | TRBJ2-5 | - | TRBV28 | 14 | CASSLRRQTETQYF | TGTGCCAGCAGTTTACGGCGTCAGACGGAGACCCAGTACTTC
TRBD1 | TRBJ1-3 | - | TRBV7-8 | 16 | CASSHLGQGPGNTIYF | TGTGCCAGCAGCCACCTCGGACAGGGACCTGGAAACACCATATATTTT
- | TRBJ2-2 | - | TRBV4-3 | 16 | CASSRSRTVNTGELFF | TGCGCCAGCAGCCGATCCCGGACAGTGAACACCGGGGAGCTGTTTTTT
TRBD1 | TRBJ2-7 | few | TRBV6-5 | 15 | CASSFYGQGADEQYF | TGTGCCAGCAGTTTTTACGGACAGGGGGCAGACGAGCAGTACTTC
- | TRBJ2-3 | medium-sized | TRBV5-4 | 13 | CASSLAGRDTQYF | TGTGCCAGCAGCTTGGCAGGGAGAGATACGCAGTATTTT
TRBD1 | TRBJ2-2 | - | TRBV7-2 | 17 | CASSSPWDSTSTGELFF | TGTGCCAGCAGCTCCCCCTGGGACAGTACTTCCACCGGGGAGCTGTTTTTT
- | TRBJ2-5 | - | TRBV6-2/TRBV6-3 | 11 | CASSYRETQYF | TGTGCCAGCAGTTACAGGGAGACCCAGTACTTC
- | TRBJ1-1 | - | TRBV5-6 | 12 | CASSGGGTEAFF | TGTGCCAGCAGCGGGGGTGGTACTGAAGCTTTCTTT
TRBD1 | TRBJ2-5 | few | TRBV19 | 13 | CASSIQGAETQYF | TGTGCCAGTAGTATCCAGGGGGCAGAGACCCAGTACTTC
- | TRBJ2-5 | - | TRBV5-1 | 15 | CASSFGVGGEETQYF | TGCGCCAGCAGCTTCGGAGTTGGTGGGGAAGAGACCCAGTACTTC
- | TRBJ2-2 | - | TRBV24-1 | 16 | CATSALTGKNTGELFF | TGTGCCACCAGTGCTCTCACAGGGAAGAACACCGGGGAGCTGTTTTTT
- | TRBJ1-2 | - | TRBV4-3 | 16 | CASSQESVGTGYGYTF | TGCGCCAGCAGCCAAGAATCGGTCGGGACGGGATATGGCTACACCTTC
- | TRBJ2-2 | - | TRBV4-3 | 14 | CASSKGEFTGELFF | TGCGCCAGCAGTAAAGGGGAGTTCACCGGGGAGCTGTTTTTT
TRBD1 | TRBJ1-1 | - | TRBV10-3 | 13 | CAISRQGTTEAFF | TGTGCCATCAGCCGACAGGGGACCACTGAAGCTTTCTTT
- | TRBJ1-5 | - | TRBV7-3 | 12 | CASSLPGQPQHF | TGTGCCAGCAGCCTCCCTGGTCAGCCCCAGCATTTT